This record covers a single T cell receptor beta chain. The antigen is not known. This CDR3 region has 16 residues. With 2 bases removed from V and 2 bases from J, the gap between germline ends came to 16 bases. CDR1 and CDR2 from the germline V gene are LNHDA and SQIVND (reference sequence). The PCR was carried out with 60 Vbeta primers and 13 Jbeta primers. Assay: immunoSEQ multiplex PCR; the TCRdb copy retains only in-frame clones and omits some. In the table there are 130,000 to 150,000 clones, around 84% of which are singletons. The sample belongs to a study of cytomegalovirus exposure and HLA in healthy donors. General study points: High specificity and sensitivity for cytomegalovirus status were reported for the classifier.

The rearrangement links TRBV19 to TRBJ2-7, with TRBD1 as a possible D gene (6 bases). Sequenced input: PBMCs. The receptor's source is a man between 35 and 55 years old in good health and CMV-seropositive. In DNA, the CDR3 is TGTGCCAGTAGTATATCGACAGGAAAAAACCCCTACGAGCAGTACTTC. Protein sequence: CASSISTGKNPYEQYF.